This T cell receptor beta chain was documented in a study of T cells in Graves' hyperthyroidism and ophthalmopathy. This clonotype has a count of ten or more. The TCR beta CDR3 regions underwent amplification using RNA transcripts as the source. The HTBI primer set drove a first-round RT-PCR of the TCR CDR3. One entry per CDR3 protein results from TCRdb running MiXCR on the multiplex PCR reads. The sample carries about 250,000 distinct CDR3 sequences, roughly 15% recorded once. Germline V gene sequence: CDR1 KGHSH, CDR2 LQKENI. V lost 11 bases, J lost 6 bases, and 17 bases lay in between. This CDR3 region has 13 residues.

The specimen sequenced was blood. The receptor was derived from a woman aged 45 to 65 with Graves' hyperthyroidism that later progressed to Graves' ophthalmopathy. The rearrangement links TRBV18 to TRBJ2-1; the D is unclear. This CDR3 reads CAGTASNSNEQFF. CDR3 nucleotide sequence: TGTGCCGGCACAGCATCCAACAGCAATGAGCAGTTCTTC.